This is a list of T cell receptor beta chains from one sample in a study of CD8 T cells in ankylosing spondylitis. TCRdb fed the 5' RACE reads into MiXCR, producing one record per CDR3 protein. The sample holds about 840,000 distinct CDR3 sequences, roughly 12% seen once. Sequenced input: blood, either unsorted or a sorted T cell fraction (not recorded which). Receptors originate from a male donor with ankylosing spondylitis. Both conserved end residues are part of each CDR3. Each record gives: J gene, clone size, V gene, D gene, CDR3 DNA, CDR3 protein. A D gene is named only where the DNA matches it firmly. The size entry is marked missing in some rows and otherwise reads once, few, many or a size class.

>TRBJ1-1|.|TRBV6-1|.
TGTGCCAGCAGCCGTCGGGGGGCGGCTAACACTGAAGCTTTCTTT
CASSRRGAANTEAFF
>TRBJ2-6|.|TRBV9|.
TGTGCCAGCAGCACACGGTCTCTACTCGGCTCTGGGGCCAACGTCCTGACTTTC
CASSTRSLLGSGANVLTF
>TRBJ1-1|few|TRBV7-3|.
TGTGCCAGCAGCCCCGATCCCCACAGGTCGGAGACTGAAGCTTTCTTT
CASSPDPHRSETEAFF
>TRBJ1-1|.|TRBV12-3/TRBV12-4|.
TGTGCCAGCAGTTTGAACGCAGGGAACACTGAAGCTTTCTTT
CASSLNAGNTEAFF
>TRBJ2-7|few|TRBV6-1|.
TGTGCCAGCAGTCCCGGGCTCTGGGGCGCCGAGCAGTACTTC
CASSPGLWGAEQYF
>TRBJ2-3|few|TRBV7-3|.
TGTGCCACCGCCGGTCAGGGGAATACGCAGTATTTT
CATAGQGNTQYF
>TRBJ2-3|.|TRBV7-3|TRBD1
TGTGCCAGCAGCACCCGGACAGGGGACACAGATACGCAGTATTTT
CASSTRTGDTDTQYF
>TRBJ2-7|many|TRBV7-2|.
TGTGCCAGCAGCGTCCGAATACTCTACGAGCAGTACTTC
CASSVRILYEQYF
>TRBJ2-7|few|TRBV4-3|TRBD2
TGCGCCAGCAGCCAAGATCCTAGCGGGAGGTCCTACGAGCAGTACTTC
CASSQDPSGRSYEQYF
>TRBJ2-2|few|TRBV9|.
TGTGCCAGTTCTAGGTTGGCCGGGGAGCTGTTTTTT
CASSRLAGELFF
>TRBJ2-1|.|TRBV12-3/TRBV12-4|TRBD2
TGTGCCAGCAGTTTCTCAGTAGCGGGAAGCGATGAGCAGTTCTTC
CASSFSVAGSDEQFF
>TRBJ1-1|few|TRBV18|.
TGTGCCAGCTCCCGGGGCGTTCTCCAGGAAGCTTTCTTT
CASSRGVLQEAFF
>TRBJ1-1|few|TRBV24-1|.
TGTGCCACCAGTGACAGGGTCGGGACTGAAGCTTTCTTT
CATSDRVGTEAFF
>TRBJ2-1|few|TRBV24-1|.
TGTGCCACCAGTGATCCAACGAGCGGTATCTCCTACAATGAGCAGTTCTTC
CATSDPTSGISYNEQFF
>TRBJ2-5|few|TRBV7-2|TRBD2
TGTGCCAGCAACCGAGCGGGACAAGAGACCCAGTACTTC
CASNRAGQETQYF
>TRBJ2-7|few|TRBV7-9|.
TGTGCCAGCAGCTTTAATTCAGCCCACGAGCAGTACTTC
CASSFNSAHEQYF
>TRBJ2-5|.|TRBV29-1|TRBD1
TGCAGCGTGACGAGGACAGGGATAGAGGCCGAGACCCAGTACTTC
CSVTRTGIEAETQYF
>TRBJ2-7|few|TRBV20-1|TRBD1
TGCAGTGCGGGACAGGGGACTCCCTCCTACGAGCAGTACTTC
CSAGQGTPSYEQYF
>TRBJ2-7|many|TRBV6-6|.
TGTGCCAGCAGTTACTCTGAATACGAGCAGTACTTC
CASSYSEYEQYF
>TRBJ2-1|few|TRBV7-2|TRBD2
TGTGCCAGCAGCGATTGGCGGGGGAGGGCCTCCTACAATGAGCAGTTCTTC
CASSDWRGRASYNEQFF
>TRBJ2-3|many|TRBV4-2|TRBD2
TGTGCCAGCAGCCAAGATCTCGCGGGGGGGAGGGCAGATACGCAGTATTTT
CASSQDLAGGRADTQYF
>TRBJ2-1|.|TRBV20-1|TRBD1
TGCAGTGCTAGCCAGGGGGCGGGATGGTACAATGAGCAGTTCTTC
CSASQGAGWYNEQFF
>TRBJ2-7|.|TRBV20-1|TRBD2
TGCAGTGCTAGCCCGATGGACAGATCGGGGGGGGTCGAGCAGTACTTC
CSASPMDRSGGVEQYF
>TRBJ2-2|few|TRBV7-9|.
TGTGCCAGCAGCTTAAGGGCGGTCGGGGAGCTGTTTTTT
CASSLRAVGELFF
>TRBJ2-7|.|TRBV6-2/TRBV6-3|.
TGTGCCAGCAGCTGGGGTTCGTACGAGGGGGACGAGCAGTACTTC
CASSWGSYEGDEQYF
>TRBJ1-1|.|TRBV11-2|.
TGTGCCAGCAGCCCAGGTGCGGTCATGAACACTGAAGCTTTCTTT
CASSPGAVMNTEAFF
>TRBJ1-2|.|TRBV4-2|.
TGTGCCAGCAGCCCCCAGGGCTGGGGAGTGGGCTACACCTTC
CASSPQGWGVGYTF